Below are 15 T cell receptor beta chains sequenced from a single sample in a study. TCRdb reanalysed the RT-PCR reads using MiXCR and keeps one entry per CDR3 protein. Among 650,000 to 800,000 distinct CDR3 sequences listed, 12% to 15% were seen once. The material sequenced was memory CD4+ T cells from blood. These receptors all come from a female donor in good health, serving as a healthy control.

The chain uses TRBV6-2 or TRBV6-3 and TRBJ2-7; 7 bases match TRBD1. The CDR3 contains 13 residues. With V trimmed by 6 bases and J by 5 bases, 7 bases remained unmatched. Germline CDR1 is MNHEY and CDR2 is SVGEGT. The CDR3 sequence: CASRPTGTHEQYF. Written as DNA, the CDR3 is TGTGCCAGCAGACCGACAGGGACCCACGAGCAGTACTTC.

A few counts support this clonotype. The rearrangement links TRBV7-2 to TRBJ1-5; D ambiguous. Trimming shortened V by 4 bases and J by 3 bases, and 13 bases separated the two germline ends. This CDR3 has 15 amino acids. CDR1 is SGHTA and CDR2 is FQGNSA in the germline V gene. The CDR3 sequence is CASSSRQTDNQPQHF. For the CDR3, the DNA is TGTGCCAGCAGCTCCCGGCAGACTGACAATCAGCCCCAGCATTTT.

This chain links TRBV5-1 with TRBJ2-1; 9 nucleotides align to TRBD2. The CDR3 spans 14 residues. Germline V gene data show CDR1 as SGHRS and CDR2 as YFSETQ. V lost 7 bases and J lost 10; bases outside the gene matches: 12. CDR3 residues: CASAGLAGVGEQFF. In DNA form, the CDR3 reads TGCGCCAGCGCCGGTTTAGCGGGAGTAGGGGAGCAGTTCTTC. Full variable domain (missing parts from reference TRBV5-1 and TRBJ2-1): KAGVTQTPRYLIKTRGQQVTLSCSPISGHRSVSWYQQTPGQGLQFLFEYFSETQRNKGNFPGRFSGRQFSNSRSEMNVSTLELGDSALYLCASAGLAGVGEQFFGPGTRLTVL.

This sequence joins TRBV10-3 and TRBJ1-1; 7 bases map to TRBD1. Germline V lookup: CDR1 ENHRY, CDR2 SYGVKD. This CDR3 is built from 13 residues. Unmatched junction bases numbered 3, after V lost 6 bases and J lost 2 bases. CDR3: CAIRGQDNTEAFF. The DNA for the CDR3 is TGTGCCATCAGAGGACAGGACAACACTGAAGCTTTCTTT.

This chain uses TRBV24-1 with TRBJ2-1, with D unclear. The CDR3 totals 14 residues. CDR1 and CDR2 from the germline V gene are KGHDR and SFDVKD. Trimming shortened V by 0 bases and J by 6 bases, and 8 bases separated the two germline ends. DNA for the CDR3: TGTGCCACCAGTGATTTGATGAACCCCAATGAGCAGTTCTTC. It encodes CATSDLMNPNEQFF.

This clonotype was observed a handful of times. This chain connects TRBV20-1 to TRBJ1-5; 8 nucleotides line up with TRBD1. This CDR3 region has 13 residues. The germline gives CDR1 DFQATT, CDR2 SNEGSKA (reference sequence). The V gene end was trimmed by 5 bases and the J gene end by 4 bases; junction bases not matched to a gene: 4. The CDR3 protein is CSAPTGVNQPQHF. The DNA of the CDR3 is TGCAGTGCTCCGACAGGGGTAAATCAGCCCCAGCATTTT.

This clonotype was found a few times. The V and J genes are TRBV7-3 and TRBJ2-1; D is perhaps TRBD1 (5 bases). The V gene lost 4 bases and the J gene lost 4 bases, with 11 bases spanning the gap. CDR1 SGHTA and CDR2 FQGTGA come from the germline V gene. CDR3 length: 14 amino acids. CDR3 in amino acids: CASSSPDSYNEQFF. For the CDR3, the DNA is TGTGCCAGCAGCTCCCCCGACAGTTACAATGAGCAGTTCTTC. Supplemented by reference TRBV7-3 and TRBJ2-1, the full variable domain reads GAGVSQTPSNKVTEKGKYVELRCDPISGHTALYWYRQSLGQGPEFLIYFQGTGAADDSGLPNDRFFAVRPEGSVSTLKIQRTERGDSAVYLCASSSPDSYNEQFFGPGTRLTVL.

This clonotype was detected ten times or more. The chain uses TRBV5-1 and TRBJ2-3, with 12 bases matching TRBD2. CDR3 length equals 17 residues. Germline loops: CDR1 SGHRS, CDR2 YFSETQ. The ends lost 4 bases at V and 0 bases at J; junction bases unmatched: 6. The CDR3 coding sequence is TGCGCCAGCAGCCAGGGACTAGCGGGTGCTAGCACAGATACGCAGTATTTT. Protein product: CASSQGLAGASTDTQYF.

The V call is TRBV7-2, the J call TRBJ2-1; weak D call: TRBD2 (5 bases). The CDR3 extends over 16 amino acids. V was pared by 5 bases and J by 5 bases, with 19 bases between. Germline V gene lookup returns CDR1 SGHTA and CDR2 FQGNSA. This CDR3 reads CASSPLAALRDNEQFF. CDR3 DNA sequence: TGTGCCAGCAGCCCGCTAGCTGCCCTGCGGGACAATGAGCAGTTCTTC.

The chain carries TRBV4-2 and TRBJ1-3; D uncertain. The germline gives CDR1 LGHNA, CDR2 YNFKEQ. V gave up 4 bases and J gave up 1 base, with 8 bases separating them. The CDR3 runs to 14 residues. CDR3 region: CASSLFRSGNTIYF. Written as DNA, the CDR3 is TGTGCCAGCAGCCTTTTTCGTTCTGGAAACACCATATATTTT.

This clonotype was counted between two and nine times. The chain uses TRBV29-1 and TRBJ2-3; 7 bases align to TRBD2. V trimming: 5 bases; J trimming: 6 bases; junction bases outside the gene matches: 5. CDR1 SQVTM and CDR2 ANQGSEA come from the germline V gene. This CDR3 spans 12 amino acids. The CDR3 here is CSVKREGDTQYF. The CDR3, as DNA: TGCAGCGTTAAAAGGGAGGGGGATACGCAGTATTTT.

This clonotype was seen only a few times. This chain uses TRBV7-2 with TRBJ1-6; no definite D call. V gave up 6 bases and J gave up 5 bases, with 11 bases separating them. CDR3 length equals 14 residues. Germline CDR1 reads SGHTA; CDR2 reads FQGNSA. The CDR3 protein is CASRRTDDNSPLHF. As DNA, the CDR3 is TGTGCCAGCAGGAGGACGGATGATAATTCACCCCTCCACTTT.

This rearrangement joins TRBV7-2 to TRBJ2-2, with a tentative D call TRBD1 (7 bases). V lost 6 bases and J 2 bases, leaving 13 bases between the germline ends. This CDR3 has 15 residues. Germline V gene sequence: CDR1 SGHTA, CDR2 FQGNSA. The CDR3 sequence is CASSQGGSNTGELFF. The DNA for the CDR3 is TGTGCCAGCAGTCAGGGGGGCTCTAACACCGGGGAGCTGTTTTTT.

This clonotype was counted ten times or more. This chain joins TRBV20-1 and TRBJ1-3; no firm D call. Trimming took 1 base from V and 4 from J, leaving 11 bases between them. Germline V lookup: CDR1 DFQATT, CDR2 SNEGSKA (reference sequence). The CDR3 has 14 amino acids. Written as DNA, the CDR3 is TGCAGTGCTAGAGCTACCGGGATGGGAAACACCATATATTTT. As protein: CSARATGMGNTIYF.

This clonotype has only a few counts. The chain employs TRBV7-8 and TRBJ2-1, with 9 bases identical to TRBD2. The germline V gene has CDR1 SGHVS and CDR2 FQNEAQ. The CDR3 extends over 17 amino acids. V gave up 5 bases and J gave up 7 bases; unmatched junction bases: 15. The CDR3, as DNA: TGTGCCAGCAGCCCTCGGGGGCTAGCGGGATTGAAGAATGAGCAGTTCTTC. This translates into CASSPRGLAGLKNEQFF.